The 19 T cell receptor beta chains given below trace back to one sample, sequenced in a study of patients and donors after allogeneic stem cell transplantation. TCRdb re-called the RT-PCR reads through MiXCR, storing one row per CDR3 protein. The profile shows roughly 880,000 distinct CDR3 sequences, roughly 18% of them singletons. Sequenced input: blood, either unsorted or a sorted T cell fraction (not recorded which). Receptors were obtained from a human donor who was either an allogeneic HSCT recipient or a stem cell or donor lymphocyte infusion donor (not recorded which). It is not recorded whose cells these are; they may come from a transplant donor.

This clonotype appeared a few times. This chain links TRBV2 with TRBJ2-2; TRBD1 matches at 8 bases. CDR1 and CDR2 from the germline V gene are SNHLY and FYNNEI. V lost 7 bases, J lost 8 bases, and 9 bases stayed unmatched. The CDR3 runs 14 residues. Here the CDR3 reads CASNGQGGGGELFF. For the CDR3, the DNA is TGTGCCAGCAACGGACAGGGAGGAGGAGGGGAGCTGTTTTTT.

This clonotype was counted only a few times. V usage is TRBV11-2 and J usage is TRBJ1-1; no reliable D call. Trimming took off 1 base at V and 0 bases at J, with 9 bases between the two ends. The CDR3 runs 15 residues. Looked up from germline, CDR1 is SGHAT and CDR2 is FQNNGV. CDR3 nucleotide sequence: TGTGCCAGCAGCTTAGTACCAGCGATGAACACTGAAGCTTTCTTT. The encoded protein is CASSLVPAMNTEAFF.

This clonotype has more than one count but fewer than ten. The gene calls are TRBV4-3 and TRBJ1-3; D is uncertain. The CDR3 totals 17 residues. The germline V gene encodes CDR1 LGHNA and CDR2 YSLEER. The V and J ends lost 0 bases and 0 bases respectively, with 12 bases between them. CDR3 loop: CASSQEGSGNSGNTIYF. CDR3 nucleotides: TGCGCCAGCAGCCAAGAAGGCTCGGGGAACTCTGGAAACACCATATATTTT.

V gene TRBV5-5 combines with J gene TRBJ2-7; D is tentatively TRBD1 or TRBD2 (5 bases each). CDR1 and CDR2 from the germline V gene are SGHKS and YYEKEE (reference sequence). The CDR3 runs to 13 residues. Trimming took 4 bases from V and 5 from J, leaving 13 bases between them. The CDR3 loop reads CASSQMGVDEQYF. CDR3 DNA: TGTGCCAGCAGCCAGATGGGGGTCGACGAGCAGTACTTC.

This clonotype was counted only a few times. The CDR3 DNA reads as TGCAGTTTAGGGGGGATTGACGAGCAGTACTTC. Amino acid sequence: CSLGGIDEQYF. The V gene is TRBV20-1, the J gene TRBJ2-7; D is tentatively TRBD1 or TRBD2 (6 bases each). The V end lost 8 bases, the J end lost 5 bases, and 13 bases lay between the germline ends. The CDR3 covers 11 residues. The germline V gene encodes CDR1 DFQATT and CDR2 SNEGSKA (reference sequence).

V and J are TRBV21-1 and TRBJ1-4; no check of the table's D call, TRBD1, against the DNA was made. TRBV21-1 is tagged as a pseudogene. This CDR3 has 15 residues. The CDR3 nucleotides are TGTGCCAGCAGCAAAGAGGAGGGGGGTAATGAAAAACTGTTTTTT. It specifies CASSKEEGGNEKLFF.

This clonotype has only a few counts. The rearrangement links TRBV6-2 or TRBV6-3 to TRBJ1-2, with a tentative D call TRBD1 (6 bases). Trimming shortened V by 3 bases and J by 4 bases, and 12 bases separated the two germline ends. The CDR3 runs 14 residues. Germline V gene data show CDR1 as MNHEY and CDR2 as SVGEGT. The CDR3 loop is CASSYDGGLYGYTF. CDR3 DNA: TGTGCCAGCAGTTATGACGGGGGGCTCTATGGCTACACCTTC.

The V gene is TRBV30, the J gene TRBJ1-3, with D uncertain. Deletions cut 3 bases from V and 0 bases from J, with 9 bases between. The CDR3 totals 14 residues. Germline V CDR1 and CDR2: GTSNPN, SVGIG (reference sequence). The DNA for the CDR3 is TGTGCCTGGAGAAGCAAAGGCTCTGGAAACACCATATATTTT. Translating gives CAWRSKGSGNTIYF.

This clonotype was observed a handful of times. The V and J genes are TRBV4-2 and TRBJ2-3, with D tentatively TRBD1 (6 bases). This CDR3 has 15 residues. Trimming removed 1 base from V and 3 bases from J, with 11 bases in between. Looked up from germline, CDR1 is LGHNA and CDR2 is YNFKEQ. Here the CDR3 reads CASSQVQQGTDTQYF. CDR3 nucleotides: TGTGCCAGCAGCCAAGTCCAGCAGGGGACAGATACGCAGTATTTT.

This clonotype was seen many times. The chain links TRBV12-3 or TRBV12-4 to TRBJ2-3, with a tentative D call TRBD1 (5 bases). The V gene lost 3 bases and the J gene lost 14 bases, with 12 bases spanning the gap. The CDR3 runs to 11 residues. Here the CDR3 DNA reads TGTGCCAGCAGTTTTCAGGGCCCACCGTATTTT. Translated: CASSFQGPPYF.

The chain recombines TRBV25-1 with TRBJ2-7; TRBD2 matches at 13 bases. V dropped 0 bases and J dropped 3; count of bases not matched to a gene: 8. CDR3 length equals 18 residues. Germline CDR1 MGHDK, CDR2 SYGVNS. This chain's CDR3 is CASSEYGGLAGLHYEQYF. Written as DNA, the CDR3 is TGTGCCAGCAGTGAATATGGGGGACTAGCGGGACTACACTACGAGCAGTACTTC.

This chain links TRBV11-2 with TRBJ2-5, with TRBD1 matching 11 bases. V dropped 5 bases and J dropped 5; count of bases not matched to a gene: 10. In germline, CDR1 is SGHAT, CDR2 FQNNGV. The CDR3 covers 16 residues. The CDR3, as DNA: TGTGCCAGCAGCAAAACGGACAGGGGGCGCCGGGAGACCCAGTACTTC. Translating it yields CASSKTDRGRRETQYF.

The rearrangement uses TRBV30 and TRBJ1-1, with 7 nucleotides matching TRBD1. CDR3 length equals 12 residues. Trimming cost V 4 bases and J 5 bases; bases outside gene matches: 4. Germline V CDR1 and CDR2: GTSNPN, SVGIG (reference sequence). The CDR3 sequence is CAWNRGNTEAFF. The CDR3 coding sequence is TGTGCCTGGAACAGGGGAAATACTGAAGCTTTCTTT.

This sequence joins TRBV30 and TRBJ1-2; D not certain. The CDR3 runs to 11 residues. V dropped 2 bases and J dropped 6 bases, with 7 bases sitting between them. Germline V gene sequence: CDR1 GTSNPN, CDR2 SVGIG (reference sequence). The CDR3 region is CAWSLRDGYTF. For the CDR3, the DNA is TGTGCCTGGAGTCTAAGGGATGGCTACACCTTC.

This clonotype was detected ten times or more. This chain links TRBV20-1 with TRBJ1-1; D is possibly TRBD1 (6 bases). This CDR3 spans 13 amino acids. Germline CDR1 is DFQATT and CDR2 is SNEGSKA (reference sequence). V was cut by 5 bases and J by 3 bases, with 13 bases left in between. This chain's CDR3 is CSAHDRSYTEAFF. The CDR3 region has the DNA TGCAGTGCTCACGACAGGTCCTACACTGAAGCTTTCTTT.

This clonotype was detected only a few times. The CDR3 sequence is CATSRDRGWGTGAVEQYF. Here the CDR3 DNA reads TGTGCCACCAGCAGAGATCGAGGATGGGGGACTGGTGCTGTCGAGCAGTACTTC. The chain uses TRBV15 and TRBJ2-7, with D possibly matching TRBD2 (6 bases). Germline loops: CDR1 LNHNV, CDR2 YYDKDF (reference sequence). The CDR3 has 18 residues. V lost 0 bases, J lost 6 bases, and 24 bases lay in between.

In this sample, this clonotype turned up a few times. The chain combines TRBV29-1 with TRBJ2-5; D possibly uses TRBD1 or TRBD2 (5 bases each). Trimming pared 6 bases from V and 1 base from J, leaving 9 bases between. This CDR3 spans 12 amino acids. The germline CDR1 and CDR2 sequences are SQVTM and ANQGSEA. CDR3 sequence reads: CSVLGTQETQYF. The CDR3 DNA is TGCAGCGTCCTTGGGACCCAAGAGACCCAGTACTTC. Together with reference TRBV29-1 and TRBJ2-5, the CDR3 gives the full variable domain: SAVISQKPSRDICQRGTSLTIQCQVDSQVTMMFWYRQQPGQSLTLIATANQGSEATYESGFVIDKFPISRPNLTFSTLTVSNMSPEDSSIYLCSVLGTQETQYFGPGTRLLVL.

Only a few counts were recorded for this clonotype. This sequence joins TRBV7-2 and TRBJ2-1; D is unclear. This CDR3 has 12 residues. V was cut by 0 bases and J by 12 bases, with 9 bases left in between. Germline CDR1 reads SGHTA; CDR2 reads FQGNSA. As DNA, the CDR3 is TGTGCCAGCAGCTTAGCAGGCGTGGGGCAGTTCTTC. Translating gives CASSLAGVGQFF. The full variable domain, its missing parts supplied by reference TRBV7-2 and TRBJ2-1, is GAGVSQSPSNKVTEKGKDVELRCDPISGHTALYWYRQSLGQGLEFLIYFQGNSAPDKSGLPSDRFSAERTGGSVSTLTIQRTQQEDSAVYLCASSLAGVGQFFGPGTRLTVL.

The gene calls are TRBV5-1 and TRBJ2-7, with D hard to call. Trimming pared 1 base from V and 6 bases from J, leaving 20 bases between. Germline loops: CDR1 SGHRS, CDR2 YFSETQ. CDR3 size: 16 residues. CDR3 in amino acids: CASSLRWGRLGIEQYF. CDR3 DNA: TGCGCCAGCAGCTTGAGGTGGGGTCGGTTGGGGATCGAGCAGTACTTC.